Presented here are 19 T cell receptor beta chains from one specimen sequenced in a study of T cell responses to AZD1222 COVID-19 vaccine. Assay: immunoSEQ multiplex PCR; the TCRdb copy retains only in-frame clones and omits some. The repertoire consists of roughly 150,000 clones, with about 91% occurring once and the leading ten covering approximately 4.8%. The input for sequencing was peripheral blood, taken on day 0 of AZD1222 vaccination. These receptors came from an adult in good health.

This chain links TRBV5-5 with TRBJ1-2; a possible D gene is TRBD1 (6 bases). Trimming removed 2 bases at V and 4 bases at J, with 15 bases between. This CDR3 contains 15 residues. The germline V gene encodes CDR1 SGHKS and CDR2 YYEKEE (reference sequence). CDR3 in amino acids: CASSLVGGNVYGYTF. For the CDR3, the DNA is TGTGCCAGCAGCTTAGTAGGGGGGAATGTCTATGGCTACACCTTC.

The chain recombines TRBV18 with TRBJ2-1; 9 positions match TRBD1. The CDR3 sequence is 16 residues long. The junction had 11 bases not matched to a gene; V was cut back by 4 bases and J by 7 bases. Germline lookup yields CDR1 KGHSH and CDR2 LQKENI. CDR3 bases: TGTGCCAGCTCACTTTTATCGGGACAGGGATGGAATGAGCAGTTCTTC. Its protein product is CASSLLSGQGWNEQFF.

This chain links TRBV6-5 with TRBJ2-7, with D uncertain. V was pared by 4 bases and J by 6 bases, with 13 bases between. Germline CDR1 reads MNHEY; CDR2 reads SVGAGI. The CDR3 loop spans 13 amino acids. The chain's CDR3 is CASSSTPVGEQYF. The CDR3 DNA follows: TGTGCCAGCAGTTCCACCCCCGTCGGCGAGCAGTACTTC.

The chain employs TRBV5-5 and TRBJ1-3, with D uncertain. From germline, CDR1 is SGHKS and CDR2 YYEKEE (reference sequence). CDR3 length: 15 residues. V dropped 4 bases and J dropped 2 bases, with 13 bases sitting between them. The CDR3 reads CASSPTDGAGNTIYF. The CDR3 nucleotides read TGTGCCAGCAGCCCCACAGACGGGGCTGGAAACACCATATATTTT.

The chain combines TRBV5-6 with TRBJ2-5; TRBD1 matches at 8 bases. V lost 2 bases and J lost 4; bases outside the gene matches: 7. Germline CDR1 reads SGHDT; CDR2 reads YYEEEE. The CDR3 covers 15 residues. Here the CDR3 reads CASSLLDRGGETQYF. In DNA, the CDR3 is TGTGCCAGCAGCTTACTTGACAGGGGAGGAGAGACCCAGTACTTC. The full variable domain, completed using reference TRBV5-6 and TRBJ2-5, is DAGVTQSPTHLIKTRGQQVTLRCSPKSGHDTVSWYQQALGQGPQFIFQYYEEEERQRGNFPDRFSGHQFPNYSSELNVNALLLGDSALYLCASSLLDRGGETQYFGPGTRLLVL.

The J gene is TRBJ1-1, the V gene TRBV15; D remains unclear. Germline loops: CDR1 LNHNV, CDR2 YYDKDF (reference sequence). Between the trimmed V and J ends, which lost 4 bases and 10 bases, there was a span of 22 bases. The CDR3 runs to 15 residues. Here the CDR3 reads CATSTAEPGPQGAFF. CDR3 coding DNA: TGTGCCACCAGCACGGCAGAACCGGGTCCCCAAGGAGCTTTCTTT.

This rearrangement joins TRBV30 to TRBJ1-2, with D possibly matching TRBD1 (6 bases). Germline assignment: CDR1 GTSNPN and CDR2 SVGIG (reference sequence). This CDR3 has 16 residues. The V end lost 5 bases, the J end lost 2 bases, and 21 bases lay between the germline ends. The CDR3 DNA follows: TGTGCCTGGGGGGGCACTCTACTCAGGGTAAACTATGGCTACACCTTC. Translated, it gives CAWGGTLLRVNYGYTF.

This chain joins TRBV6-4 and TRBJ2-3; D is undetermined. V dropped 3 bases and J dropped 4 bases, with 8 bases sitting between them. The CDR3 is made up of 13 amino acids. Germline V gene lookup returns CDR1 MRHNA and CDR2 SNTAGT. CDR3 DNA: TGTGCCAGCAGTGAACTCGGGTCAGATACGCAGTATTTT. Amino acid sequence: CASSELGSDTQYF.

This clone was detected only once. J is TRBJ1-1 and V is TRBV18; tentative D call: TRBD1 (6 bases). Germline values: CDR1 KGHSH, CDR2 LQKENI. The ends were cut back, 3 bases at V and 6 bases at J, with 11 bases in the middle. This CDR3 is built from 13 residues. CDR3 bases: TGTGCCAGCTCACCCGGACAGATCGCTGAAGCTTTCTTT. Protein sequence: CASSPGQIAEAFF.

The chain recombines TRBV5-4 with TRBJ2-1, with 7 positions matching TRBD2. V lost 0 bases to trimming and J lost 2 bases; unmatched junction nucleotides: 5. This CDR3 has 16 amino acids. Germline CDR1 SGHNT, CDR2 YYREEE (reference sequence). DNA of the CDR3: TGTGCCAGCAGCTTGGATAGCGGGCCCCCCTACAATGAGCAGTTCTTC. Translating gives CASSLDSGPPYNEQFF.

The genes are TRBV18 and TRBJ2-5; perhaps D is TRBD1 or TRBD2 (5 bases each). CDR1 is KGHSH and CDR2 is LQKENI in the germline V gene. The V end lost 6 bases, the J end lost 3 bases, and 14 bases lay between the germline ends. The CDR3 length is 14 residues. The CDR3 nucleotides are TGTGCCAGCTCCCAGCCCGGGGCTGAAGAGACCCAGTACTTC. Protein: CASSQPGAEETQYF. Variable domain in full (rest from reference TRBV18 and TRBJ2-5): NAGVMQNPRHLVRRRGQEARLRCSPMKGHSHVYWYRQLPEEGLKFMVYLQKENIIDESGMPKERFSAEFPKEGPSILRIQQVVRGDSAAYFCASSQPGAEETQYFGPGTRLLVL.

The rearrangement joins TRBV2 to TRBJ2-1, with 7 bases identical to TRBD1. Trimming at V came to 7 bases and at J to 0 bases, leaving 3 bases not matched to a gene. The CDR3 totals 14 residues. Germline CDR1 and CDR2: SNHLY and FYNNEI. The CDR3 DNA follows: TGTGCCAGCATAGGACAGGTCTCCTACAATGAGCAGTTCTTC. Translated: CASIGQVSYNEQFF.

The table lists this clone with a count of one. The rearrangement uses TRBV18 and TRBJ2-2; D remains unclear. The CDR3 is 14 residues long. The ends were cut back, 6 bases at V and 3 bases at J, with 11 bases in the middle. From germline, CDR1 is KGHSH and CDR2 LQKENI. The CDR3 loop is CASSGVMDTGELFF. As DNA, the CDR3 is TGTGCCAGCTCTGGGGTTATGGACACCGGGGAGCTGTTTTTT.

The chain combines TRBV30 with TRBJ1-5, with D tentatively TRBD1 (5 bases). Germline-derived CDR1 and CDR2 are GTSNPN and SVGIG (reference sequence). V was clipped by 1 base and J by 5 bases, with 12 bases between them. This CDR3 has 14 amino acids. The DNA for the CDR3 is TGTGCCTGGAGTGGGGGCTCTAACCATCAGCCCCAGCATTTT. It codes for CAWSGGSNHQPQHF.

The V call is TRBV5-1, the J call TRBJ1-2; 7 positions match TRBD1. Germline V lookup: CDR1 SGHRS, CDR2 YFSETQ. The V and J ends lost 3 bases and 4 bases, in that order; junction bases with no gene match: 3. The length of the CDR3 is 13 residues. The CDR3 DNA reads TGCGCCAGCAGCTCCGGACAGGCCTATGGCTACACCTTC. Its protein product is CASSSGQAYGYTF.

CDR3 DNA sequence: TGTGCCACCAGTGATTTGATCGGGGGGCCCCAGCATTTT. Its translation is CATSDLIGGPQHF. J is TRBJ1-5 and V is TRBV24-1; possible D gene TRBD1, 5 bases. Germline V gene sequence: CDR1 KGHDR, CDR2 SFDVKD. The CDR3 totals 13 residues. The V gene lost 0 bases and the J gene lost 9 bases, with 8 bases spanning the gap.

This chain joins TRBV19 and TRBJ1-4, with TRBD1 as a possible D gene (6 bases). Germline V gives CDR1 LNHDA, CDR2 SQIVND (reference sequence). The CDR3 covers 13 residues. The V end was cut by 5 bases, the J end by 8 bases, with 12 bases between. The CDR3 loop reads CASSPQGEEKLFF. The CDR3 region has the DNA TGTGCCAGTAGTCCACAGGGTGAGGAAAAACTGTTTTTT.

The chain combines TRBV5-1 with TRBJ1-5; TRBD1 matches 11 bases. The germline V gene encodes CDR1 SGHRS and CDR2 YFSETQ. CDR3 length: 17 residues. Trimming removed 4 bases from V and 2 bases from J; junction bases left unmatched: 8. CDR3 sequence: CASSPGTGGNGNQPQHF. For the CDR3, the DNA is TGCGCCAGCAGCCCGGGGACAGGGGGAAACGGCAATCAGCCCCAGCATTTT.

This chain joins TRBV9 and TRBJ2-2, with D possibly matching TRBD2 (5 bases). Trimming stripped 6 bases from V and 0 bases from J, with 9 bases between. Germline V CDR1 and CDR2: SGDLS, YYNGEE. This CDR3 is built from 14 residues. The CDR3 DNA reads as TGTGCCAGCAATCGCGGGCCGAACACCGGGGAGCTGTTTTTT. As protein: CASNRGPNTGELFF.